This record covers a single TCR beta chain. Method: immunoSEQ multiplex PCR; TCRdb's copy keeps in-frame clones and lacks some. The repertoire holds some 2.4 million clones, with approximately 93% as singletons. The data originate from a study of shared clonotypes between healthy human individuals. J was trimmed by 14 bases and V by 5 bases; bases with no gene match: 9. This CDR3 comprises 13 residues. Germline V gene lookup returns CDR1 MNHEY and CDR2 SVGAGI. This sequence was found in a man aged 18 to 35 in good health. Some clones in this sample may be carry-over from other donors' samples. The chain combines TRBV6-5 with TRBJ1-6, with TRBD1 identical over 7 bases. The sequenced sample was naive CD4+ T cells from PBMCs. Stated subset: CD45RA+ positively selected. The CDR3 sequence is CASSTGEGWTLHF. CDR3 DNA sequence: TGTGCCAGCAGTACAGGGGAGGGATGGACCCTCCACTTT.